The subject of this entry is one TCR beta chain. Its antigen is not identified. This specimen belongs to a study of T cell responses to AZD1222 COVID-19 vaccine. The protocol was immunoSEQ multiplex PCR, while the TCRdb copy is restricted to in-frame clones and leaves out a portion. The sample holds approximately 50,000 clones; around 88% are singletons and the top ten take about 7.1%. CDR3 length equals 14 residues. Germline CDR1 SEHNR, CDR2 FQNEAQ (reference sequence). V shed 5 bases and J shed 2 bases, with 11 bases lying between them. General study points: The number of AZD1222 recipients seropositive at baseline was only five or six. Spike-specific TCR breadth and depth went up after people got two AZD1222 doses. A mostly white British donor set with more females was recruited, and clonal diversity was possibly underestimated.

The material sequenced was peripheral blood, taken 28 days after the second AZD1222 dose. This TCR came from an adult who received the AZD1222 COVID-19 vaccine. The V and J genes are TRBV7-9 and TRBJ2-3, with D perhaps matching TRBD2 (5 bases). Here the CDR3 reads CASSAEDSTDTQYF. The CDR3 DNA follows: TGTGCCAGCAGCGCAGAGGACTCCACAGATACGCAGTATTTT.